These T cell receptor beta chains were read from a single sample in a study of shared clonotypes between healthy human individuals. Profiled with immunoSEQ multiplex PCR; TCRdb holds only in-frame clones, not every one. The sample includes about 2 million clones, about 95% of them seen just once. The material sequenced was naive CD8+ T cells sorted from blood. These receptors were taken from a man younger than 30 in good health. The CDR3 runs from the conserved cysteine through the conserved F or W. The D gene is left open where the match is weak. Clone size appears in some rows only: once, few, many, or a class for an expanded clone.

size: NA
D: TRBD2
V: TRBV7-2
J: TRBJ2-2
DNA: TGTGCCAGCAGCGACGCTAGCGGGAACGGGGAGCTGTTTTTT
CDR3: CASSDASGNGELFF

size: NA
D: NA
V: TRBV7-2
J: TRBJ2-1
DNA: TGTGCCAGCAGCTTAACCGGGGGTTACAATGAGCAGTTCTTC
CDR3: CASSLTGGYNEQFF

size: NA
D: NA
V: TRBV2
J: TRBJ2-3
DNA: TGTGCCAGCAGTCGATTGCTAGCGGAGGGGGAAGATACGCAGTATTTT
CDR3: CASSRLLAEGEDTQYF

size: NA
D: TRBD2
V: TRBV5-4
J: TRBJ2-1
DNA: TGTGCCAGCACCCGTAGCGGGTATAATGAGCAGTTCTTC
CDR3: CASTRSGYNEQFF

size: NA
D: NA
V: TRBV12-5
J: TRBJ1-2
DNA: TGTGCTAGTGGTTTGGACGGGGGCATTAATGGCTACACCTTC
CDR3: CASGLDGGINGYTF

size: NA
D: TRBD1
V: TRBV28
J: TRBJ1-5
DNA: TGTGCCAGCAGTTTAAAGACAGGGTATCAGCCCCAGCATTTT
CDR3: CASSLKTGYQPQHF

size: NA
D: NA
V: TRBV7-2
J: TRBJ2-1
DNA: TGTGCCAGCAGCCCCGTCCTAGGCAACTTCTACAATGAGCAGTTCTTC
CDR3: CASSPVLGNFYNEQFF

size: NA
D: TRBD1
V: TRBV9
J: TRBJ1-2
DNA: TGTGCCAGCAGCGTCGGACAGGGGGCCCCCAACTATGGCTACACCTTC
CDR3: CASSVGQGAPNYGYTF

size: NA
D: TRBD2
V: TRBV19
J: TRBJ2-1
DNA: TGTGCCAGTAGTATTTCTAGCGGGTCAGGCAATGAGCAGTTCTTC
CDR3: CASSISSGSGNEQFF

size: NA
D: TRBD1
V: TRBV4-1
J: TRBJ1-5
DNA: TGCGCCAGCAGCCCCTCGGACAGGGGGTATTACAATCAGCCCCAGCATTTT
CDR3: CASSPSDRGYYNQPQHF

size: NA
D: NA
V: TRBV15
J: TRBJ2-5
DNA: TGTGCCACCAGCAGAGGATCGGGGGAGGCGCAAGAGACCCAGTACTTC
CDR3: CATSRGSGEAQETQYF

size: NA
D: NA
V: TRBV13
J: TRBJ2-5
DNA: TGTGCCAGCAGCTTAAGACGGGAGTGGGAGACCCAGTACTTC
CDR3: CASSLRREWETQYF

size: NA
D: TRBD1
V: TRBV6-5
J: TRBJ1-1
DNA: TGTGCCAGCAGTTTATACACCGACAGGGCCACTGAAGCTTTCTTT
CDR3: CASSLYTDRATEAFF

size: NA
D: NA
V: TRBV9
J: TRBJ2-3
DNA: TGTGCCAGCAGCACCGGCCTGGATACGCAGTATTTT
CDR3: CASSTGLDTQYF

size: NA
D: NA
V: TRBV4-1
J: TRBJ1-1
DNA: TGCGCCAGCAGCCAAACCGGGACCGCGGACACTGAAGCTTTCTTT
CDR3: CASSQTGTADTEAFF

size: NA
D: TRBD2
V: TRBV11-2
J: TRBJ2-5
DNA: TGTGCCAGCAGCTCGTTTACTAGCGTCCAAGAGACCCAGTACTTC
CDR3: CASSSFTSVQETQYF

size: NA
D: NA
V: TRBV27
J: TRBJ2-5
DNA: TGTGCCAGCAGTTACCAGCGTTGGGAGACCCAGTACTTC
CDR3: CASSYQRWETQYF

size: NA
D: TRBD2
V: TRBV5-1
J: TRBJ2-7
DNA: TGCGCCAGCAGCCGGACTAGCTCCTACGAGCAGTACTTC
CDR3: CASSRTSSYEQYF

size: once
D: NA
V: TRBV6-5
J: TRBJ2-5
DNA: TGTGCCAGCAGCACCCCCAATCTCCGGGAGACCCAGTACTTC
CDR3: CASSTPNLRETQYF

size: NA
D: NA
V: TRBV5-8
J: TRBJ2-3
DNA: TGTGCCAGCAGCTTGGGAACAGGGCTGGATACGCAGTATTTT
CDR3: CASSLGTGLDTQYF

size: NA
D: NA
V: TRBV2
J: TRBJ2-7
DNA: TGTGCCAGCAGGGCCCCCCCCGAGGGGCCCTACGAGCAGTACTTC
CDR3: CASRAPPEGPYEQYF

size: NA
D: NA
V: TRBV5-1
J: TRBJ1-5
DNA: TGCGCCAGCAGGGCCGGGAGCAATCAGCCCCAGCATTTT
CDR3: CASRAGSNQPQHF

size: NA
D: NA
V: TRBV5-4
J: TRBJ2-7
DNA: TGTGCCAGCAGCTTGGCCGCTACCTACGAGCAGTACTTC
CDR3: CASSLAATYEQYF

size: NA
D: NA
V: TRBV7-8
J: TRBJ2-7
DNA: TGTGCCAGCAGCACAGAAGGCGGGAACGAGCAGTACTTC
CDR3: CASSTEGGNEQYF

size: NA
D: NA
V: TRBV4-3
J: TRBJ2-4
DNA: TGCGCCAGCAGCCAAGATAGAGGGACGGAAGACGTAGCTAAAAACATTCAGTACTTC
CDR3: CASSQDRGTEDVAKNIQYF

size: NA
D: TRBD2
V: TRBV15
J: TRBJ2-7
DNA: TGTGCCACGGCACCTAGCGGACTCTCCTACGAGCAGTACTTC
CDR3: CATAPSGLSYEQYF

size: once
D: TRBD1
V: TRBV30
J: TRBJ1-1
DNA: TGTGCCTGGAGTTGGACAGGGGGGTCTGAAGCTTTCTTT
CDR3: CAWSWTGGSEAFF

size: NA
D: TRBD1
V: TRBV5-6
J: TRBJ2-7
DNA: TGTGCCAGCACCTGGCGAGGGGGCGCCTCCGGCGAGCAGTACTTC
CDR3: CASTWRGGASGEQYF

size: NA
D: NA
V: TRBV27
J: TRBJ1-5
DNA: TGTGCCAGCAGTCCGGGGGGGGGCAATCAGCCCCAGCATTTT
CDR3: CASSPGGGNQPQHF

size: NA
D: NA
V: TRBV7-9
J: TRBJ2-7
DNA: TGTGCCAGCAGCTCCGGGACACATGGCTACGAGCAGTACTTC
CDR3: CASSSGTHGYEQYF

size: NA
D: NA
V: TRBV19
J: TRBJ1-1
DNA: TGTGCCTCTCGTTGGGGAATGAACACTGAAGCTTTCTTT
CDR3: CASRWGMNTEAFF

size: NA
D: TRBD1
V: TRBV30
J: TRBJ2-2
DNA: TGTGCCTGGAACCCGACAGGGCTGACCGGGGAGCTGTTTTTT
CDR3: CAWNPTGLTGELFF

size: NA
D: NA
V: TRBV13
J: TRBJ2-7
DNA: TGTGCCAGCAGCCCCTCGGGTGGTCCGCACCTAGACGAGCAGTACTTC
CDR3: CASSPSGGPHLDEQYF

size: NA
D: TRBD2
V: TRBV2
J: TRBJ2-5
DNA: TGTGCCAGCAGTGCACCACTAGCGGGGGGGGAAGAGACCCAGTACTTC
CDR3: CASSAPLAGGEETQYF

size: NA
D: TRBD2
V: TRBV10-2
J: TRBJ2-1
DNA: TGCGCCAGCAGCCTAGCGGGGGGCTTGATCTCCTACAATGAGCAGTTCTTC
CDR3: CASSLAGGLISYNEQFF

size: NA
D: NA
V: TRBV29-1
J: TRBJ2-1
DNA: TGCAGCGTTGAGGGCGGTGTCCAGCAAAGCTACAATGAGCAGTTCTTC
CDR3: CSVEGGVQQSYNEQFF

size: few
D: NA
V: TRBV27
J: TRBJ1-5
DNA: TGTGCCAGCAGTTCCCAGGGAATTGGAAATCAGCCCCAGCATTTT
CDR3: CASSSQGIGNQPQHF

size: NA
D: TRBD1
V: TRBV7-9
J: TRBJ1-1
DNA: TGTGCCATCGGACAGGGGGCACTTGGGGGTGAAGCTTTCTTT
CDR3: CAIGQGALGGEAFF

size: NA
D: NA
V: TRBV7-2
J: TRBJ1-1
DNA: TGTGCCAGCAGCTTTTCCGGGAACACTGAAGCTTTCTTT
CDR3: CASSFSGNTEAFF

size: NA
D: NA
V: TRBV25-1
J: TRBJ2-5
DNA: TGTGCCAGCAGTGAGAGTCCAGGGGCGCTTCAAGAGACCCAGTACTTC
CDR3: CASSESPGALQETQYF

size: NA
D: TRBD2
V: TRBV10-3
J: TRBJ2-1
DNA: TGTGCCATCCGTAGCGGGAGAGATCCCTACAATGAGCAGTTCTTC
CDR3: CAIRSGRDPYNEQFF

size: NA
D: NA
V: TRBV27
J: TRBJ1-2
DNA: TGTGCCAGCGCAACAGAGCAAGGCTTCTATGGCTACACCTTC
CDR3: CASATEQGFYGYTF

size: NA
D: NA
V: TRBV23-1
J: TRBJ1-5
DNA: TGCGCCAGCAGTTGTCGGGCAGGGCTTGTTCATAGCAATCAGCCCCAGCATTTT
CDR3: CASSCRAGLVHSNQPQHF

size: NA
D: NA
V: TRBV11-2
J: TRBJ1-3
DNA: TGTGCCAGCAGCTTTCGGCTCGGAGGGGACTCTGGAAACACCATATATTTT
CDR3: CASSFRLGGDSGNTIYF

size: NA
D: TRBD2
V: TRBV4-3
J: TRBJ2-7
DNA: TGCGCCAGCAGTCCAACCGGGAGGGCGCGAGAGCAGTACTTC
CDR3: CASSPTGRAREQYF

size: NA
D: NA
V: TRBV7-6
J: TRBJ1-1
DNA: TGTGCCAGCAGCTCTACTACAGGGAACACTGAAGCTTTCTTT
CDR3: CASSSTTGNTEAFF

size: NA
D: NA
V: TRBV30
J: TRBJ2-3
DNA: TGTGCCTGGAGTGTACTGATGAGCCCCCGGGGTTCAGATACGCAGTATTTT
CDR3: CAWSVLMSPRGSDTQYF

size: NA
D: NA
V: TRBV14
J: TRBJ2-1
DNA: TGTGCCAGCAGCTCGATGGATAATTACAATGAGCAGTTCTTC
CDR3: CASSSMDNYNEQFF

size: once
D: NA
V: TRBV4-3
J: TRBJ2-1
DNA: TGCGCCAGCAGCCAATACCTAGAAGGGGATGAGCAGTTCTTC
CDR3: CASSQYLEGDEQFF

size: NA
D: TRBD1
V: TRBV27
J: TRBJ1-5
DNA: TGTGCCAGCAGTCACCGGGACAGTAATCAGCCCCAGCATTTT
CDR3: CASSHRDSNQPQHF

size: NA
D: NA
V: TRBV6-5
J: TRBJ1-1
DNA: TGTGCCAGCAGCTATGGACGGGGGACTGAAGCTTTCTTT
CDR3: CASSYGRGTEAFF

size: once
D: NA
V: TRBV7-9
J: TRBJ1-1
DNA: TGTGCCAGCAGCTTAGGTGCGGAGCAGGAGACTGAAGCTTTCTTT
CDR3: CASSLGAEQETEAFF

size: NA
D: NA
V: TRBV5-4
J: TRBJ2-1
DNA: TGTGCCAGCAGCGGGGCACGTGAGCAGTTCTTC
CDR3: CASSGAREQFF

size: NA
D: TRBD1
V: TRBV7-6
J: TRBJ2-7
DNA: TGTGCCAGCAGCTCGTATGCAGGGGAGTACCAGACAGGGGATCCCTACGAGCAGTACTTC
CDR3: CASSSYAGEYQTGDPYEQYF

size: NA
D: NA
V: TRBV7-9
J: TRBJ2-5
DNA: TGTGCCAGCAGCTTAGTTCAGGGCCAAGAGACCCAGTACTTC
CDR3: CASSLVQGQETQYF